These T cell receptor beta chains were read from a single sample in a study of blood T cell repertoires in COVID-19. Sequencing was performed with immunoSEQ multiplex PCR; in TCRdb, only in-frame clones are kept and a portion is missing. The sample holds some 200,000 clones, around 95% seen once. Specimen: peripheral blood. The receptors come from a man under 40 with COVID-19, enrolled during active disease. The CDR3 runs from the conserved cysteine through the conserved F or W. Each record gives: CDR3 DNA, CDR3 protein, clone size, J gene, D gene, V gene. The D gene is left open where the match is weak. Size is omitted from some rows. Given values are once, few, many or a class for expanded clones.

DNA: TGCGCCAGCCAACTGCCAGGGATTGGGAACACTGAAGCTTTCTTT; CDR3: CASQLPGIGNTEAFF; size: -; J: TRBJ1-1; D: -; V: TRBV5-1
DNA: TGCGCCAGCAGCTTGATTCAGGGGGAGTCTGGCTACACCTTC; CDR3: CASSLIQGESGYTF; size: few; J: TRBJ1-2; D: TRBD1; V: TRBV5-1
DNA: TGTGCCAGCAGTTACTCGAGGCGACGAGAGACCCAGTACTTC; CDR3: CASSYSRRRETQYF; size: -; J: TRBJ2-5; D: -; V: TRBV6-5
DNA: TGTGCCAGCAGAGCCGACAGCCTCTATGGCTACACCTTC; CDR3: CASRADSLYGYTF; size: once; J: TRBJ1-2; D: -; V: TRBV6-5
DNA: TGTGCCAGCAGTGCCGCGGGACAGGGTCACCAAGAGACCCAGTACTTC; CDR3: CASSAAGQGHQETQYF; size: -; J: TRBJ2-5; D: TRBD1; V: TRBV25-1
DNA: TGTGCCAGCTCATCCACAGGGTCCGGAAACACCATATATTTT; CDR3: CASSSTGSGNTIYF; size: -; J: TRBJ1-3; D: -; V: TRBV18
DNA: TGTGCCAGCAGTTACTCTCCAGGGGGGCCCGGGGAGCTGTTTTTT; CDR3: CASSYSPGGPGELFF; size: -; J: TRBJ2-2; D: -; V: TRBV6-5
DNA: TGTGCCAGCAGTTTATGGGGGCAGGCTTTCTTT; CDR3: CASSLWGQAFF; size: -; J: TRBJ1-1; D: -; V: TRBV12-3/TRBV12-4
DNA: TGTGCCAGCAGCTTCCTGAGACAGACCGTCGGAGATACGCAGTATTTT; CDR3: CASSFLRQTVGDTQYF; size: -; J: TRBJ2-3; D: -; V: TRBV5-5
DNA: TGTGCCAGCAGCTTAGTTTGGACAGGGTCCCACAATGAGCAGTTCTTC; CDR3: CASSLVWTGSHNEQFF; size: -; J: TRBJ2-1; D: TRBD1; V: TRBV11-3
DNA: TGTGCCAGTAGTATTATCGGGGAGGGGAACACTGAAGCTTTCTTT; CDR3: CASSIIGEGNTEAFF; size: -; J: TRBJ1-1; D: -; V: TRBV19
DNA: TGCGCCAGCAGCCGGCGGGACGGCCATATCTATGGCTACACCTTC; CDR3: CASSRRDGHIYGYTF; size: -; J: TRBJ1-2; D: -; V: TRBV5-1
DNA: TGTGCCTGGGGAGGGGGGGGCGCCAATTCACCCCTCCACTTT; CDR3: CAWGGGGANSPLHF; size: -; J: TRBJ1-6; D: -; V: TRBV30
DNA: TGCGCCAGCAGCTTGCCCCAGGGTACCTCCGATGAGCAGTTCTTC; CDR3: CASSLPQGTSDEQFF; size: -; J: TRBJ2-1; D: -; V: TRBV5-1
DNA: TGTGCCAGCAGCCCCAACTCTAACTATGGCTACACCTTC; CDR3: CASSPNSNYGYTF; size: -; J: TRBJ1-2; D: -; V: TRBV6-5
DNA: TGCGCCAGCAGCTTGAGGGGCCGCAATGAGCAGTTCTTC; CDR3: CASSLRGRNEQFF; size: -; J: TRBJ2-1; D: -; V: TRBV5-1
DNA: TGTGCCAGCAGCTCCATGGGGACAGAAGGAAACACCATATATTTT; CDR3: CASSSMGTEGNTIYF; size: -; J: TRBJ1-3; D: TRBD1; V: TRBV7-2
DNA: TGTGCCAGCAGCGTATTCGGGACAGGGAATTTTCCCGGGGAGCTGTTTTTT; CDR3: CASSVFGTGNFPGELFF; size: -; J: TRBJ2-2; D: TRBD1; V: TRBV9
DNA: TGTGCCAGCAGTTACGCCAGGGATGGCACTGAAGCTTTCTTT; CDR3: CASSYARDGTEAFF; size: once; J: TRBJ1-1; D: -; V: TRBV6-5
DNA: TGCGCCAGCAGCCAAGGGACAGGCGGCGGGGAAAAACTGTTTTTT; CDR3: CASSQGTGGGEKLFF; size: -; J: TRBJ1-4; D: TRBD1; V: TRBV4-1
DNA: TGTGCCAGCAGTGGGAGTGCACAAGGGACCCAGTACTTC; CDR3: CASSGSAQGTQYF; size: -; J: TRBJ2-5; D: -; V: TRBV2
DNA: TGCGCCAGCAGCTTGGACTATCGGAACACTGAAGCTTTCTTT; CDR3: CASSLDYRNTEAFF; size: -; J: TRBJ1-1; D: -; V: TRBV5-1
DNA: TGTGCCAGCAGCAAACTCCAATGGAATCGACAGGGGTACGAGCAGTACTTC; CDR3: CASSKLQWNRQGYEQYF; size: -; J: TRBJ2-7; D: -; V: TRBV21-1